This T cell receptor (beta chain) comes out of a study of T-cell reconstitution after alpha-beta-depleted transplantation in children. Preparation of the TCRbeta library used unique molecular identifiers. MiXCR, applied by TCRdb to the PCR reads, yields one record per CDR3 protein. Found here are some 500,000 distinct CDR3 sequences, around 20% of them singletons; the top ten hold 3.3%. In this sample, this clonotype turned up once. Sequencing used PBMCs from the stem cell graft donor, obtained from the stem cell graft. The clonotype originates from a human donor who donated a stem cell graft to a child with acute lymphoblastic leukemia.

CDR3 in DNA: TGTGCCAGCAGCCCCATCCTTAATCAAGAGACCCAGTACTTC. Amino acids: CASSPILNQETQYF. This chain links TRBV9 with TRBJ2-5; D gene uncertain. Germline CDR1 SGDLS, CDR2 YYNGEE. Trimming removed 4 bases at V and 2 bases at J, with 12 bases between. The CDR3 contains 14 residues.